A few counts support the clone carrying this T cell receptor beta chain. What it binds is not known. The data were taken from a study of response to subunit inactivated influenza vaccine. TCRdb independently ran MiXCR on the RT-PCR reads; one entry per CDR3 protein. The table includes 800,000 to 1,000,000 distinct CDR3 sequences, around 21% detected once. The CDR3 has 14 residues. With 5 bases clipped from V and 6 bases from J, the junction kept 3 bases outside the gene matches. Study-level findings and limits: Authors suggested each seasonal influenza vaccination recruits few new T cells.

The chain is built from TRBV12-3 or TRBV12-4 and TRBJ2-5; 13 nucleotides match TRBD2. The source is a man aged 50 or older who received an inactivated influenza vaccine. The sample was PBMCs from blood, taken 4 to 6 days after vaccination. The CDR3 coding sequence is TGTGCCAGCAGTACTAGCGGGGGGGGGAAGACCCAGTACTTC. Translated: CASSTSGGGKTQYF.